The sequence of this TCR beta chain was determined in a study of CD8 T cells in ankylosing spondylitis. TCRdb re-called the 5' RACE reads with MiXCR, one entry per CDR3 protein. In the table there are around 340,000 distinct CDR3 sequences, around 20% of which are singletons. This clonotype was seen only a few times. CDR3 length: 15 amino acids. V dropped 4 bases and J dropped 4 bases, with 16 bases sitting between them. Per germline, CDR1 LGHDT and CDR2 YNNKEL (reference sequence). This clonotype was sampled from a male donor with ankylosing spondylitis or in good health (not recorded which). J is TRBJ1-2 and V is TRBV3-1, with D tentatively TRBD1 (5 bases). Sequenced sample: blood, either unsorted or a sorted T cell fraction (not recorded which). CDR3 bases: TGTGCCAGCAGCCCAGAGGGACGGTCCGGCTATGGCTACACCTTC. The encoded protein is CASSPEGRSGYGYTF.